These 17 T cell receptor beta chains originate from one sample sequenced in a study of T cell responses to AZD1222 COVID-19 vaccine. Sequenced by immunoSEQ multiplex PCR; TCRdb stores in-frame clones only, minus some. The data hold around 100,000 clones, with 88% observed a single time. Sequenced material: peripheral blood, taken on day 0 of AZD1222 vaccination. The receptors shown here come from an adult in good health.

The chain combines TRBV11-2 with TRBJ2-7, with 9 bases matching TRBD1. From germline, CDR1 is SGHAT and CDR2 FQNNGV. The CDR3 runs 13 residues. The V gene end was trimmed by 2 bases and the J gene end by 6 bases; junction bases not matched to a gene: 2. The CDR3 is CASSLTTGGEQYF. The CDR3 DNA sequence: TGTGCCAGCAGCTTAACGACAGGGGGCGAGCAGTACTTC.

The rearrangement links TRBV28 to TRBJ2-4; D perhaps matches TRBD1 (6 bases). Germline V CDR1 and CDR2: MDHEN, SYDVKM. The CDR3 extends over 13 amino acids. The V end was cut by 3 bases, the J end by 7 bases, with 10 bases between. Written as DNA, the CDR3 is TGTGCCAGCAGTTTTAACAGGGCGAACATTCAGTACTTC. Amino acid sequence: CASSFNRANIQYF. Together with reference TRBV28 and TRBJ2-4, the CDR3 gives the full variable domain: DVKVTQSSRYLVKRTGEKVFLECVQDMDHENMFWYRQDPGLGLRLIYFSYDVKMKEKGDIPEGYSVSREKKERFSLILESASTNQTSMYLCASSFNRANIQYFGAGTRLSVL.

This chain uses TRBV5-1 with TRBJ2-5, with 9 bases lining up with TRBD1. Trimming cost V 4 bases and J 1 base; bases outside gene matches: 5. CDR3 length: 15 amino acids. Germline lookup yields CDR1 SGHRS and CDR2 YFSETQ. CDR3 residues: CASSILTGGQETQYF. The CDR3 DNA is TGCGCCAGCAGCATACTGACAGGGGGCCAAGAGACCCAGTACTTC. The variable domain in full, completed from reference TRBV5-1 and TRBJ2-5, reads KAGVTQTPRYLIKTRGQQVTLSCSPISGHRSVSWYQQTPGQGLQFLFEYFSETQRNKGNFPGRFSGRQFSNSRSEMNVSTLELGDSALYLCASSILTGGQETQYFGPGTRLLVL.

This chain connects TRBV5-4 to TRBJ2-2; 13 nucleotides line up with TRBD2. The CDR3 is 17 amino acids. Germline loops: CDR1 SGHNT, CDR2 YYREEE (reference sequence). The junction had 8 bases not matched to a gene; V was cut back by 4 bases and J by 5 bases. CDR3 protein: CASSGGLAGVKTGELFF. The CDR3 DNA sequence: TGTGCCAGCAGCGGCGGACTAGCGGGAGTAAAGACCGGGGAGCTGTTTTTT. The whole variable domain, filled in from reference TRBV5-4 and TRBJ2-2, reads ETGVTQSPTHLIKTRGQQVTLRCSSQSGHNTVSWYQQALGQGPQFIFQYYREEENGRGNFPPRFSGLQFPNYSSELNVNALELDDSALYLCASSGGLAGVKTGELFFGEGSRLTVL.

The V gene is TRBV3-1 (or the pseudogene TRBV3-2), the J gene TRBJ2-3; D not resolved. Trimming took 1 base from V and 4 from J, leaving 9 bases between them. The CDR3 covers 14 residues. Germline V gene data show CDR1 as LGHDT and CDR2 as YNNKEL (reference sequence). CDR3 sequence: CASSQAGKADTQYF. CDR3 coding DNA: TGTGCCAGCAGCCAAGCGGGTAAGGCAGATACGCAGTATTTT.

This chain joins TRBV5-8 and TRBJ2-3; D assignment may be TRBD1 or TRBD2 (6 bases each). Germline-derived CDR1 and CDR2 are SGHTS and YDEGEE. The germline V and J ends were trimmed by 2 bases and 0 bases, with 16 bases remaining between them. This CDR3 has 17 residues. CDR3 loop: CASSFRRGTHSTDTQYF. In DNA form, the CDR3 reads TGTGCCAGCAGCTTCCGGCGCGGGACACATAGCACAGATACGCAGTATTTT.

The chain has TRBV19 and TRBJ1-5; D is uncertain. The germline V and J ends were trimmed by 1 base and 2 bases, with 3 bases remaining between them. There are 13 residues in the CDR3. Germline V gene lookup returns CDR1 LNHDA and CDR2 SQIVND (reference sequence). CDR3: CASSIAGNQPQHF. The CDR3 DNA sequence: TGTGCCAGTAGTATAGCCGGCAATCAGCCCCAGCATTTT.

J is TRBJ2-2 and V is TRBV7-6, with 9 positions matching TRBD2. The CDR3 runs 16 residues. Germline CDR1 SGHVS, CDR2 FNYEAQ. The V segment lost 1 base and the J segment 6 bases; nucleotides outside the gene matches: 6. The CDR3 nucleotides read TGTGCCAGCAGCTTAGTTAGCGGGAGTGTATCCGGGGAGCTGTTTTTT. It encodes CASSLVSGSVSGELFF.

The V gene is TRBV5-8, the J gene TRBJ1-6; D is uncertain. The CDR3 has 14 amino acids. Trimming took off 4 bases at V and 4 bases at J, with 9 bases between the two ends. In germline, CDR1 is SGHTS, CDR2 YDEGEE. CDR3 residues: CASSPLRYNSPLHF. CDR3 bases: TGTGCCAGCAGCCCCCTTAGATATAATTCACCCCTCCACTTT.

This clone was counted once. V gene TRBV6-2 or TRBV6-3 combines with J gene TRBJ2-5; D is tentatively TRBD1 or TRBD2 (5 bases each). The CDR3 totals 13 residues. V gave up 5 bases and J gave up 4 bases, with 11 bases separating them. Germline V gene lookup returns CDR1 MNHEY and CDR2 SVGEGT. Here the CDR3 reads CASSIGTGETQYF. In DNA form, the CDR3 reads TGTGCCAGCAGTATCGGGACGGGAGAGACCCAGTACTTC.

V and J are TRBV18 and TRBJ1-6; 9 nucleotides match TRBD1. The V segment lost 3 bases and the J segment 7 bases; nucleotides outside the gene matches: 7. Germline V gene lookup returns CDR1 KGHSH and CDR2 LQKENI. This CDR3 has 16 residues. CDR3 loop: CASSPTTGTGNSPLHF. CDR3 bases: TGTGCCAGCTCACCGACAACCGGGACAGGGAATTCACCCCTCCACTTT.

The chain uses TRBV7-9 and TRBJ1-4, with D possibly being TRBD1 (5 bases). Germline CDR1 reads SEHNR; CDR2 reads FQNEAQ (reference sequence). Between the trimmed V and J ends, which lost 4 bases and 4 bases, there was a span of 10 bases. This CDR3 spans 14 amino acids. The DNA for the CDR3 is TGTGCCAGCAGCTCCATGGGGGTTAATGAAAAACTGTTTTTT. Translated: CASSSMGVNEKLFF.

This chain connects TRBV18 to TRBJ2-6; 8 bases map to TRBD1. Per the germline V gene, CDR1 is KGHSH and CDR2 is LQKENI. V dropped 0 bases and J dropped 0; count of bases not matched to a gene: 4. The CDR3 is 18 amino acids. CDR3 DNA: TGTGCCAGCTCACCACCAGGGACAGGAAGCTCTGGGGCCAACGTCCTGACTTTC. It specifies CASSPPGTGSSGANVLTF.

The sample holds one count of this clone. The chain joins TRBV6-5 to TRBJ1-2; D is possibly TRBD1 (6 bases). The CDR3 spans 14 residues. V was cut by 5 bases and J by 3 bases, with 13 bases left in between. Germline CDR1 reads MNHEY; CDR2 reads SVGAGI. The CDR3 DNA follows: TGTGCCAGCAGTCGAGGGGGAACGGACTATGGCTACACCTTC. Its translation: CASSRGGTDYGYTF.

The chain links TRBV6-1 to TRBJ1-3; D call uncertain. V lost 0 bases and J 7 bases, leaving 13 bases between the germline ends. CDR1 is MNHNS and CDR2 is SASEGT in the germline V gene. The CDR3 spans 15 residues. The CDR3 is CASSEALGRGNTIYF. In nucleotides, the CDR3 is TGTGCCAGCAGTGAAGCGTTAGGGAGAGGGAACACCATATATTTT.

The chain links TRBV5-4 to TRBJ2-7; the match to TRBD2 covers 11 bases. Germline values: CDR1 SGHNT, CDR2 YYREEE (reference sequence). Losses at the gene ends were 4 bases for V and 0 bases for J; bases not matched to a gene: 15. CDR3 size: 19 residues. For the CDR3, the DNA is TGTGCCAGCAGCCCCGGGACTAGCGGAACTTTAGCCTCCTCCTACGAGCAGTACTTC. Its protein product is CASSPGTSGTLASSYEQYF.

This clone occurred a few times. In nucleotides, the CDR3 is TGCGCCAGCAGCCGAGAGACGGGCTCCTACGAGCAGTACTTC. This sequence encodes CASSRETGSYEQYF. The V gene is TRBV4-1, the J gene TRBJ2-7; D is uncertain. The CDR3 runs 14 residues. The germline V and J ends were trimmed by 4 bases and 0 bases, with 10 bases remaining between them. Germline lookup yields CDR1 MGHRA and CDR2 YSYEKL.